The TCR beta chain described here comes from a study of vaccination effects on CD4 cells after COVID-19. Study-wide points: Few convalescent patients were included, and no early post-infection timepoints were sampled. Vaccine- and infection-induced clones showed marked clonal contraction late following vaccination.

The germline CDR1 and CDR2 sequences are SGHVS and FNYEAQ. V lost 5 bases to trimming and J lost 7 bases, with 12 bases between them. The CDR3 is 13 amino acids. Within the ViraFEST assay, antigen-specific CD4+ T cells underwent expansion with viral peptide pools prior to sequencing. Between days 10 and 11 of culture, CD4+ T cells were separated out. None of the vaccinated had previously contracted SARS-CoV-2, and their nucleocapsid antibodies tested negative. It was with approximately 10 IU/ml IL-2 and 8 to 10 ug/ml peptides that 1.8 million or so PBMC per well were cultured. A half-volume exchange with IL-2 medium occurred on days 3 and 7. Notes on this clone: Antigen specificity is unknown.

TCRdb's table, derived via immunoSEQ multiplex PCR, lists solely in-frame clones and lacks some. The sample has 25,000 to 30,000 clones; approximately 70% are singletons. The chain couples TRBV7-6 to TRBJ1-5; possible D gene TRBD1, 6 bases. The material sequenced was CD4+ T cells from PBMCs cultured with HCoV-NL63 spike peptides, taken before COVID-19 vaccination. The receptor's source is a human donor who received a COVID-19 vaccine. CDR3 sequence reads: CASSPTRGQPQHF. The CDR3 nucleotides are TGTGCCAGCAGCCCAACCAGGGGCCAGCCCCAGCATTTT.